These T cell receptor beta chains were read from a single sample in a study of blood T cell repertoires in COVID-19. Libraries were prepared by immunoSEQ multiplex PCR; TCRdb keeps only in-frame clonotypes and omits some of them. The sample has about 200,000 clones; 82% are singletons. Sequenced sample: peripheral blood. The origin of the receptors is a woman in her 70s with COVID-19, enrolled during active disease. Both conserved end residues are part of each CDR3. The D gene is left open where the match is weak. Clone size is not always given. Where it is, it says once, few, many or a class for expanded clones.

CDR3 protein | CDR3 DNA | J gene | D gene | V gene | clone size
CASRITTTNEKLFF | TGTGCCAGCAGAATCACTACTACTAATGAAAAACTGTTTTTT | TRBJ1-4 | NA | TRBV6-6 | once
CASSEGQSSYNEQFF | TGTGCCAGCAGCGAGGGCCAGAGCTCCTACAATGAGCAGTTCTTC | TRBJ2-1 | NA | TRBV6-2/TRBV6-3 | few
CASSKGGSSYEQYF | TGTGCCAGCAGTAAAGGCGGGAGCTCCTACGAGCAGTACTTC | TRBJ2-7 | TRBD2 | TRBV7-2 | NA
CAISAGQGNTEAFF | TGTGCCATCAGTGCTGGACAGGGGAACACTGAAGCTTTCTTT | TRBJ1-1 | TRBD1 | TRBV10-3 | NA
CASSGQGLNYGYTF | TGTGCCAGTAGCGGACAGGGCTTAAACTATGGCTACACCTTC | TRBJ1-2 | TRBD1 | TRBV19 | NA
CASSAGVAGELFF | TGTGCCAGCAGCGCAGGGGTGGCCGGGGAGCTGTTTTTT | TRBJ2-2 | NA | TRBV7-9 | NA
CASSYFGLAGAYEQYF | TGTGCCAGCAGTTACTTCGGACTAGCGGGAGCCTACGAGCAGTACTTC | TRBJ2-7 | TRBD2 | TRBV6-2/TRBV6-3 | NA
CASSLPGGGYQPQHF | TGTGCCAGCAGTTTACCAGGGGGAGGCTATCAGCCCCAGCATTTT | TRBJ1-5 | TRBD1 | TRBV28 | NA
CASSLYGDSFQETQYF | TGTGCCAGCAGCTTATATGGGGACAGCTTCCAAGAGACCCAGTACTTC | TRBJ2-5 | TRBD1 | TRBV7-6 | NA
CASSRTGVNQPQHF | TGTGCCAGCAGCAGGACAGGGGTGAATCAGCCCCAGCATTTT | TRBJ1-5 | TRBD1 | TRBV27 | NA
CASSFNGGNIQYF | TGTGCCAGCAGTTTCAACGGCGGGAACATTCAGTACTTC | TRBJ2-4 | NA | TRBV28 | NA
CASSDTGGVNSPLHF | TGCGCCAGCAGCGATACAGGGGGTGTTAATTCACCCCTCCACTTT | TRBJ1-6 | TRBD1 | TRBV5-1 | NA
CASSYLGQGARGNGYTF | TGTGCCAGCAGTTACTTGGGACAGGGGGCGCGGGGGAATGGCTACACCTTC | TRBJ1-2 | TRBD1 | TRBV28 | NA
CAISDSQGTDTQYF | TGTGCCATCAGTGACAGTCAGGGCACAGATACGCAGTATTTT | TRBJ2-3 | NA | TRBV10-3 | NA
CSVVGGQGEETQYF | TGCAGCGTTGTGGGGGGCCAGGGGGAAGAGACCCAGTACTTC | TRBJ2-5 | NA | TRBV29-1 | NA
CASITSKWSSDSLTKTEQYF | TGTGCCAGCATTACGTCTAAATGGTCCTCGGACAGTCTAACCAAGACCGAGCAGTACTTC | TRBJ2-7 | NA | TRBV21-1 | NA
CASSQETDRSDEQFF | TGTGCCAGCAGCCAAGAAACGGACAGGTCCGATGAGCAGTTCTTC | TRBJ2-1 | TRBD1 | TRBV3-1/TRBV3-2 | once
CASSFQGTGGYTF | TGTGCCAGCAGTTTTCAGGGTACGGGTGGCTACACCTTC | TRBJ1-2 | NA | TRBV27 | NA
CASSLEGTQSSYEQYF | TGCGCCAGCAGCTTGGAGGGGACACAGAGCTCCTACGAGCAGTACTTC | TRBJ2-7 | NA | TRBV5-1 | NA
CATSEAGGFYNEQFF | TGTGCCACCAGTGAAGCGGGAGGTTTCTACAATGAGCAGTTCTTC | TRBJ2-1 | TRBD2 | TRBV24-1 | NA
CASSPSVRYEQYF | TGTGCCAGCTCACCCTCAGTCCGTTACGAGCAGTACTTC | TRBJ2-7 | NA | TRBV18 | NA
CASSRTRNTGELFF | TGTGCCAGCTCTAGGACTAGGAACACCGGGGAGCTGTTTTTT | TRBJ2-2 | TRBD2 | TRBV6-4 | once
CASSRLAGGQETQYF | TGTGCCAGCTCAAGACTAGCGGGAGGACAAGAGACCCAGTACTTC | TRBJ2-5 | TRBD2 | TRBV18 | NA
CASSPKRGRTTNEKLFF | TGTGCCAGCAGCCCGAAACGGGGTAGGACAACTAATGAAAAACTGTTTTTT | TRBJ1-4 | NA | TRBV5-8 | NA
CASMVEQGRNGELFF | TGTGCCAGCATGGTGGAGCAGGGGAGAAACGGGGAGCTGTTTTTT | TRBJ2-2 | NA | TRBV7-2 | NA
CASSGGTGVVYGYTF | TGTGCCAGCAGTGGGGGGACAGGGGTCGTCTATGGCTACACCTTC | TRBJ1-2 | TRBD1 | TRBV28 | NA
CASSWAGALQTQYF | TGTGCCAGCAGTTGGGCGGGAGCCCTCCAGACCCAGTACTTC | TRBJ2-5 | TRBD2 | TRBV25-1 | NA
CASSLRGNGNQPQHF | TGTGCCAGCAGCTTACGGGGAAACGGCAATCAGCCCCAGCATTTT | TRBJ1-5 | NA | TRBV7-2 | NA
CASSLRGRMNTEAFF | TGTGCCAGCAGTTTAAGGGGCAGGATGAACACTGAAGCTTTCTTT | TRBJ1-1 | NA | TRBV27 | NA
CASSARDRGLYSPLHF | TGTGCCAGCAGTGCCAGGGACAGGGGGCTTTATTCACCCCTCCACTTT | TRBJ1-6 | TRBD1 | TRBV28 | NA
CASKTPSWTGAYGYTF | TGTGCCAGCAAAACCCCATCCTGGACAGGGGCCTATGGCTACACCTTC | TRBJ1-2 | TRBD1 | TRBV28 | NA